Below, one T cell receptor beta chain is given with its context. This sample is part of a study of technical replicates of blood from a handful of donors. The CDR3 has 12 amino acids. CDR1 is SQVTM and CDR2 is ANQGSEA in the germline V gene. V trimming: 7 bases; J trimming: 5 bases; junction bases outside the gene matches: 6. Only in-frame clones appear in the TCRdb table, and some are missing; sequencing was by immunoSEQ multiplex PCR. There are tens of thousands of clones in the sample; about 92% occur only once, and about 0.27% lies in the top ten. The sample consisted of T cells isolated from PBMCs. The rearrangement uses TRBV29-1 and TRBJ2-5; 8 nucleotides match TRBD1. This clonotype was sampled from a human donor in good health. CDR3 region: CSAQGAGETQYF. The CDR3 DNA is TGCAGCGCCCAGGGGGCGGGGGAGACCCAGTACTTC.